This is a list of T cell receptor beta chains from one sample in a study of T cells in tumors after PD-1 blockade. The data were produced by immunoSEQ multiplex PCR, yet TCRdb's version contains in-frame clones alone and is incomplete. The sample consists of 4,000 to 6,000 clones, 60% to 75% of them appearing once. The sequences come from tumor tissue, collected before anti-PD-1 treatment. These receptors originate from a human donor with cutaneous squamous cell carcinoma. Each CDR3 is given without its conserved first and last residue. Expanded clones get a size class; other rows say once, few or many, or leave the size out.

clone size,J gene,V gene,CDR3 protein
NA,TRBJ2-1,TRBV3-1/TRBV3-2,ATSREYNEQF
medium-sized,TRBJ2-5,TRBV19,ASSGDGGPRETQY
NA,TRBJ2-1,TRBV5-6,ASSFQYEQF
NA,TRBJ1-6,TRBV7-9,ASSLGTGFVSPLH
NA,TRBJ1-5,TRBV15,ATSRSAGGNQPQH
NA,TRBJ2-7,TRBV9,ASSVVSGGVYEQY
once,TRBJ1-3,TRBV7-9,ASSLLLLANTIY
large,TRBJ2-1,TRBV4-2,ASSLELAGGWEQF
few,TRBJ1-6,TRBV7-3,ASSPDFSNSPLH
NA,TRBJ2-2,TRBV6-1,ASSEQALGTGELF
NA,TRBJ2-2,TRBV24-1,ATSDLYRNTGELF
NA,TRBJ2-3,TRBV12-5,ASGQGLADYTDTQY
large,TRBJ2-3,TRBV19,ASRTGQSTDTQY
NA,TRBJ2-7,TRBV9,ASSPQRGHYEQY
few,TRBJ2-2,TRBV10-1,ASSVGFLNTGELF
once,TRBJ1-4,TRBV3-1/TRBV3-2,ASSQVMGDEKLF
NA,TRBJ2-7,TRBV4-1,ASSQEALESYEQY
few,TRBJ2-4,TRBV4-1,ASSQELAGVAKNIQY
NA,TRBJ1-5,TRBV11-2,ASSFMGQPQH
NA,TRBJ2-7,TRBV24-1,ATGTTGDAYEQY
NA,TRBJ2-3,TRBV7-9,ASSLTSGGQDTQY
NA,TRBJ2-3,TRBV9,ASSHRDWSTDTQY
NA,TRBJ1-6,TRBV7-9,ASSFSQTSPLH
NA,TRBJ2-3,TRBV28,ASSLDRLPSTDTQY
NA,TRBJ2-1,TRBV11-3,ASSRSLGTHNEQF
NA,TRBJ1-5,TRBV6-2/TRBV6-3,ASSRVVGRAGNQPQH
NA,TRBJ2-7,TRBV10-2,ASRGVFYEQY
once,TRBJ2-5,TRBV5-4,ASSLLWVVRGEGIQETQY
NA,TRBJ1-1,TRBV19,ASKFLSGTEAF
NA,TRBJ2-4,TRBV3-1/TRBV3-2,ASSQEPHIQY
NA,TRBJ2-7,TRBV5-4,ASSLDRGAAGTEGHEQY
NA,TRBJ1-4,TRBV6-1,ASSEWHEKLF
NA,TRBJ2-1,TRBV5-4,ASSPVVGTVYNEQF
NA,TRBJ2-2,TRBV4-1,ASSQDGGGLGGELF
once,TRBJ2-3,TRBV2,ASSERGGLAPDTQY
NA,TRBJ2-2,TRBV5-1,ASSLAGSLDTGELF
NA,TRBJ1-2,TRBV30,AWSVTAQGVGGYT
NA,TRBJ2-3,TRBV6-5,ASSYADSPNTQY
NA,TRBJ2-3,TRBV4-2,ASSQLAGGPDTQY
NA,TRBJ1-1,TRBV12-5,ASGLVQSYTEAF
NA,TRBJ1-5,TRBV4-1,ASSQGVPRANQPQH
NA,TRBJ2-7,TRBV28,ASSLLGEQY
NA,TRBJ2-2,TRBV10-3,AISVPDSLNTGELF
NA,TRBJ1-4,TRBV5-1,ASSSRVNEKLF
NA,TRBJ2-3,TRBV24-1,ATSDLLGDTQY
few,TRBJ2-3,TRBV6-5,ASRSGQGITDTQY
NA,TRBJ2-3,TRBV5-1,ASSLLSASSDTQY
NA,TRBJ2-5,TRBV2,ASSRQGFPPQETQY
NA,TRBJ1-1,TRBV6-5,ASSLTTRNTEAF
few,TRBJ1-1,TRBV4-2,ASPRGGATEAF
NA,TRBJ2-3,TRBV5-1,ASSLELASTDTQY